This T cell receptor beta chain came from a study of blood T cell repertoires in COVID-19. Study-wide context: T cells, B-cell-depleted T cells, or PBMCs provided the cDNA or gDNA that served as material.

In the authors' workflow: Nucleated cell counts were estimated from reference gene primer amplification. Sequencing used immunoSEQ multiplex PCR; TCRdb keeps in-frame clones, though not all of them. The DNA was the basis for D and trimming; V, J and clone size are from that table. The table lists 150,000 to 200,000 clones, approximately 89% of them singletons. Which cohort a participant joined came from the clinical history participants gave. Trimming cost V 0 bases and J 6 bases; bases outside gene matches: 5. The V gene's germline CDR1 is SGHTS and CDR2 YDEGEE. The CDR3 runs 14 residues. The chain combines TRBV5-8 with TRBJ2-7, with 8 bases that match TRBD2. This TCR was sampled from a woman aged 18-30 years who had recovered from COVID-19. Material: PBMCs or T cells enriched from blood (not recorded which). The CDR3 DNA is TGTGCCAGCAGCTTGGGGACTAGCTTGAGCGAGCAGTACTTC. The encoded protein is CASSLGTSLSEQYF.